This TCR beta chain originates from a study of blood T cell repertoires in COVID-19. Sequencing used immunoSEQ multiplex PCR; TCRdb keeps in-frame clones, though not all of them. The sample shows about 110,000 clones, around 90% of them seen only once. The J segment lost 5 bases and the V segment lost 4 bases, leaving 6 bases of the junction unmatched. From germline, CDR1 is SGHDT and CDR2 YYEEEE. The CDR3 has 13 amino acids. This clone was detected once. The receptor's source is a human donor in a cohort sampled during active COVID-19. This chain links TRBV5-6 with TRBJ2-7; 7 nucleotides match TRBD1. The sample was peripheral blood. The CDR3 nucleotides read TGTGCCAGCAGCCCGACAGGGTCGGACGAGCAGTACTTC. Its translation: CASSPTGSDEQYF.